The 7 T cell receptor beta chains presented below share a single source sample, sequenced in a study of cytomegalovirus exposure and HLA in healthy donors. The table came from immunoSEQ multiplex PCR; TCRdb's copy has only in-frame clones and leaves some out. The sample includes a few hundred thousand clones, approximately 86% of them seen just once. Sequencing was carried out using PBMCs. All receptors come from a woman aged 18-29 years in good health and CMV-seronegative.

This chain connects TRBV28 to TRBJ1-5, with a weak D call TRBD1 (6 bases). The CDR3 has 13 residues. Trimming removed 4 bases from V and 7 bases from J, with 11 bases in between. Germline V gene data show CDR1 as MDHEN and CDR2 as SYDVKM. The CDR3: CASSWNRAQPQHF. The CDR3 bases are TGTGCCAGCAGTTGGAACAGGGCCCAGCCCCAGCATTTT.

The CDR3 region has the DNA TGTGCCTGGAGTTCACACAGGGGCCCGAATGAAAAACTGTTTTTT. This gives the protein CAWSSHRGPNEKLFF. The V gene is TRBV30, the J gene TRBJ1-4; the match to TRBD1 covers 7 bases. Germline V gene sequence: CDR1 GTSNPN, CDR2 SVGIG (reference sequence). V lost 2 bases and J lost 5; bases outside the gene matches: 8. The CDR3 length is 15 residues.

This clone has only one observation. The rearrangement links TRBV11-2 to TRBJ2-3; D perhaps matches TRBD1 (5 bases). Trimming took 5 bases from V and 7 from J, leaving 13 bases between them. Germline V gives CDR1 SGHAT, CDR2 FQNNGV. The CDR3 length is 13 residues. The CDR3 coding sequence is TGTGCCAGCAGCCGCAATCACAGGAATACGCAGTATTTT. It is translated as CASSRNHRNTQYF.

This chain connects TRBV7-3 to TRBJ2-2; 8 nucleotides line up with TRBD1. Germline-derived CDR1 and CDR2 are SGHTA and FQGTGA. With V trimmed by 5 bases and J by 5 bases, 7 bases remained unmatched. This CDR3 is 15 amino acids long. The CDR3 coding sequence is TGTGCCAGCAGCCCTCAGGGGGCAGGAACCGGGGAGCTGTTTTTT. Translated, it gives CASSPQGAGTGELFF.

The V and J genes are TRBV29-1 and TRBJ2-7; 11 bases agree with TRBD2. The CDR3 contains 18 residues. CDR1 and CDR2 from the germline V gene are SQVTM and ANQGSEA. Unmatched junction bases numbered 17, after V lost 5 bases and J lost 2 bases. The CDR3 nucleotides are TGCAGCGTTCTGGGACAGGGAGTACTAGCGGGAGCCCCCTACGAGCAGTACTTC. Protein sequence: CSVLGQGVLAGAPYEQYF.

This clone has only a few counts. This CDR3 is CASSLTGTGADTQYF. The CDR3 DNA reads TGTGCCAGCAGCTTAACCGGGACAGGGGCCGATACGCAGTATTTT. The chain recombines TRBV5-4 with TRBJ2-3; 10 bases line up with TRBD1. This CDR3 region has 15 residues. Unmatched junction bases numbered 6, after V lost 2 bases and J lost 6 bases. Per the germline V gene, CDR1 is SGHNT and CDR2 is YYREEE (reference sequence).

The rearrangement uses TRBV15 and TRBJ1-2, with 7 bases that match TRBD1. CDR3 length: 14 residues. Germline CDR1 reads LNHNV; CDR2 reads YYDKDF (reference sequence). The J segment lost 4 bases and the V segment lost 4 bases, leaving 6 bases of the junction unmatched. CDR3 coding DNA: TGTGCCACCAGCACCTCTACAGGGGCCTATGGCTACACCTTC. The encoded protein is CATSTSTGAYGYTF.